Shown below are 16 T cell receptor beta chains from a single sample sequenced in a study of Graves' ophthalmopathy and Graves' hyperthyroidism. For repertoire sequencing, the TCR beta CDR3 regions were amplified from RNA transcripts. First-round RT-PCR employed HTBI primers, with a second-round multiplex PCR after it. In TCRdb, the multiplex PCR reads were re-called with MiXCR into one record per CDR3 protein. This table holds 200,000 to 250,000 distinct CDR3 sequences, approximately 21% found once. Sequenced input: peripheral blood. The origin of the receptors is a woman in her forties or fifties with Graves' ophthalmopathy.

This clonotype was recorded many times. The chain combines TRBV25-1 with TRBJ2-6, with D hard to call. Trimming shortened V by 3 bases and J by 1 base, and 4 bases separated the two germline ends. Germline CDR1 reads MGHDK; CDR2 reads SYGVNS. This CDR3 is built from 14 residues. CDR3 sequence reads: CASSDGSGANVLTF. CDR3 bases: TGTGCCAGCAGTGATGGGTCTGGGGCCAACGTCCTGACTTTC.

This clonotype occurred a few times. The chain joins TRBV27 to TRBJ1-1; D is undetermined. Trimming took 4 bases from V and 3 from J, leaving 15 bases between them. The CDR3 runs 15 residues. Germline CDR1 reads MNHEY; CDR2 reads SMNVEV (reference sequence). Here the CDR3 reads CASSWARAVDTEAFF. Written as DNA, the CDR3 is TGTGCCAGCAGTTGGGCGCGAGCGGTTGACACTGAAGCTTTCTTT.

This clonotype was counted a few times. The V and J genes are TRBV7-6 and TRBJ1-5; tentative D call: TRBD1 (5 bases). Germline CDR1 SGHVS, CDR2 FNYEAQ. The CDR3 length is 16 residues. Trimming shortened V by 0 bases and J by 2 bases, and 11 bases separated the two germline ends. The CDR3 loop reads CASSLAGRDGNQPQHF. The CDR3, as DNA: TGTGCCAGCAGCTTAGCGGGCAGGGACGGCAATCAGCCCCAGCATTTT.

This clonotype was recorded at least ten times. The rearrangement joins TRBV15 to TRBJ2-5; the D gene is possibly TRBD2 (5 bases). Trimming left V 2 bases short and J 4 bases short, with 11 bases between. The CDR3 runs to 14 residues. The V gene's germline CDR1 is LNHNV and CDR2 YYDKDF (reference sequence). This CDR3 is CATSRPSEGETQYF. CDR3 sequence (DNA): TGTGCCACCAGCAGACCCTCCGAGGGAGAGACCCAGTACTTC. Complete variable domain (other parts from reference TRBV15 and TRBJ2-5): DAMVIQNPRYQVTQFGKPVTLSCSQTLNHNVMYWYQQKSSQAPKLLFHYYDKDFNNEADTPDNFQSRRPNTSFCFLDIRSPGLGDTAMYLCATSRPSEGETQYFGPGTRLLVL.

This clonotype was observed at least ten times. The V call is TRBV7-2, the J call TRBJ1-3; no definite D call. V lost 5 bases, J lost 4 bases, and 6 bases lay in between. From germline, CDR1 is SGHTA and CDR2 FQGNSA. The length of the CDR3 is 12 residues. CDR3 loop: CASSPGGNTIYF. The DNA for the CDR3 is TGTGCCAGCAGCCCCGGGGGAAACACCATATATTTT.

The chain is built from TRBV28 and TRBJ2-7, with a tentative D call TRBD1 (5 bases). Germline-derived CDR1 and CDR2 are MDHEN and SYDVKM. The V end was cut by 5 bases, the J end by 7 bases, with 21 bases between. The CDR3 loop spans 15 amino acids. The CDR3 spells CASSPYQDIPGEQYF. CDR3 sequence (DNA): TGTGCCAGCAGTCCATATCAGGACATACCTGGAGAGCAGTACTTC.

This clonotype was seen ten or more times. This chain links TRBV9 with TRBJ1-2; D is unresolved. The CDR3 contains 13 residues. The V and J ends lost 1 base and 8 bases respectively, with 12 bases between them. The germline CDR1 and CDR2 sequences are SGDLS and YYNGEE. CDR3 in amino acids: CASSVILGYGYTF. The CDR3 DNA reads TGTGCCAGCAGCGTAATCCTGGGGTACGGCTACACCTTC.

This clonotype was seen repeatedly, ten times or more. The V and J genes are TRBV7-6 and TRBJ2-5; D not resolved. CDR1 is SGHVS and CDR2 is FNYEAQ in the germline V gene. Between the trimmed V and J ends, which lost 7 bases and 2 bases, there was a span of 17 bases. The CDR3 is made up of 15 amino acids. Here the CDR3 reads CASTPGRQTQETQYF. CDR3 sequence (DNA): TGTGCCAGCACCCCTGGCAGACAAACGCAAGAGACCCAGTACTTC.

This clonotype was seen many times. The chain links TRBV20-1 to TRBJ1-1, with D possibly matching TRBD1 (5 bases). This CDR3 is built from 12 residues. CDR1 is DFQATT and CDR2 is SNEGSKA in the germline V gene (reference sequence). Between the trimmed V and J ends, which lost 6 bases and 0 bases, there was a span of 8 bases. The CDR3 DNA is TGCAGTGCCCGGGACTTGAACACTGAAGCTTTCTTT. It encodes CSARDLNTEAFF.

The table lists this clonotype with a few counts. A much larger clone lies a single base off, so this may be a read error. This rearrangement joins TRBV30 to TRBJ1-1; D is unresolved. Germline CDR1 GTSNPN, CDR2 SVGIG (reference sequence). This CDR3 has 13 amino acids. Trimming left V 7 bases short and J 0 bases short, with 12 bases between. CDR3 in DNA: TGTGCCTTCATCAGCAGCATGAACACTGAAGCTTTCTTT. Its translation: CAFISSMNTEAFF.

The count of this clonotype is one. The chain joins TRBV6-2 or TRBV6-3 to TRBJ2-1; TRBD1 might be the D (6 bases). From germline, CDR1 is MNHEY and CDR2 SVGEGT. V lost 2 bases and J lost 5, with 16 bases in between. This CDR3 has 16 amino acids. The CDR3 loop is CASSYRRDNVHNEQFF. CDR3 in DNA: TGTGCCAGCAGTTACCGAAGGGACAACGTCCACAATGAGCAGTTCTTC.

This clonotype has ten or more counts. The chain combines TRBV7-8 with TRBJ2-2; TRBD2 matches at 9 bases. The CDR3 has 17 amino acids. V dropped 0 bases and J dropped 6; count of bases not matched to a gene: 8. Per the germline V gene, CDR1 is SGHVS and CDR2 is FQNEAQ. The CDR3 DNA follows: TGTGCCAGCAGCTTAGCCCTCCTTAGCGGGAGCGCCGGGGAGCTGTTTTTT. This gives the protein CASSLALLSGSAGELFF.

This clonotype occurred many times. CDR3 DNA sequence: TGTGCCTGGATACGTGGGACAGCGAACACTGAAGCTTTCTTT. Amino acid sequence: CAWIRGTANTEAFF. The chain combines TRBV30 with TRBJ1-1; 7 bases match TRBD1. The CDR3 is made up of 14 amino acids. Germline values: CDR1 GTSNPN, CDR2 SVGIG (reference sequence). V was clipped by 4 bases and J by 1 base; unmatched bases: 6. The complete variable domain, with remaining parts taken from reference TRBV30 and TRBJ1-1, reads SQTIHQWPATLVQPVGSPLSLECTVEGTSNPNLYWYRQAAGRGLQLLFYSVGIGQISSEVPQNLSASRPQDRQFILSSKKLLLSDSGFYLCAWIRGTANTEAFFGQGTRLTVV.

The sample holds many counts of this clonotype. The chain has TRBV12-3 or TRBV12-4 and TRBJ2-4; 11 bases align to TRBD1. This CDR3 spans 19 amino acids. V was clipped by 6 bases and J by 10 bases; unmatched bases: 23. The CDR3 here is CASSPRVGTGGVRGSIQYF. The CDR3 nucleotides read TGTGCCAGCAGCCCGAGGGTCGGGACAGGGGGGGTTAGGGGGTCGATTCAGTACTTC.

This clonotype was recorded many times. The chain recombines TRBV7-2 with TRBJ2-7; a possible D gene is TRBD1 (5 bases). The CDR3 sequence is 14 residues long. The ends were cut back, 5 bases at V and 2 bases at J, with 13 bases in the middle. Germline CDR1 is SGHTA and CDR2 is FQGNSA. CDR3 sequence (DNA): TGTGCCAGCAGCAAAATGGACACCGCCTACGAGCAGTACTTC. It is translated as CASSKMDTAYEQYF.

This clonotype has a count of ten or more. The chain combines TRBV28 with TRBJ1-5, with D maybe TRBD1 (5 bases). V dropped 3 bases and J dropped 2 bases, with 14 bases sitting between them. Germline V gene data show CDR1 as MDHEN and CDR2 as SYDVKM. The CDR3 covers 16 residues. The CDR3 DNA reads TGTGCCAGCAGTTTTATTGGGGCCTCCCGCAATCAGCCCCAGCATTTT. It yields the protein CASSFIGASRNQPQHF.